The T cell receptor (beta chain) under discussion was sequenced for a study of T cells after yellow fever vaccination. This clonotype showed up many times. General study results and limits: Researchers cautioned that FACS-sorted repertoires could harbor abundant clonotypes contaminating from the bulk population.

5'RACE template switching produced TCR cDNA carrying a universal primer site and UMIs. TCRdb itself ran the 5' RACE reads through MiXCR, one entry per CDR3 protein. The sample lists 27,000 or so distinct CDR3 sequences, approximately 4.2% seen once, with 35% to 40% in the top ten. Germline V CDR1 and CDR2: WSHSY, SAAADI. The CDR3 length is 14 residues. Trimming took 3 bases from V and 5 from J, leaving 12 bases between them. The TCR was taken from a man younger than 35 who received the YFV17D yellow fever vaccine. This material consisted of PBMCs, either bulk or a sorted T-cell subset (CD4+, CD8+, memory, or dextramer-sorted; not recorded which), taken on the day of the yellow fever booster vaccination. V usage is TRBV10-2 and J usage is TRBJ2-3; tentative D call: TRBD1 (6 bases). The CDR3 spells CASSDRGDVDTQYF. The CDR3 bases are TGCGCCAGCAGTGACAGGGGTGATGTAGATACGCAGTATTTT.